This TCR beta chain was sequenced during a study of healthy donors' naive CD4 and CD8 T cells. Findings and caveats of the study: Homeostatic proliferation of naive T cells was not examined as a bias source. Bulk sequencing left alpha and beta chains unpaired. Naive CD4+ and CD8+ cells reportedly differed in usage of most V and J genes.

On this clonotype itself: Its antigen remains unidentified.

Starting from around 500 ng of total RNA, TCR libraries were made with linear amplification. TCRdb re-analysed the reads in MiXCR, keeping a single row per CDR3 protein. The sample records 150,000 to 200,000 distinct CDR3 sequences, about 70% being singletons. The CDR3 is 12 residues long. Germline V CDR1 and CDR2: LGHNT, FRNRAP. The V end lost 1 base, the J end lost 4 bases, and 2 bases lay between the germline ends. The chain employs TRBV12-5 and TRBJ1-5; D is ambiguous. Sample: naive CD4+ and CD8+ T cells sorted from blood, pooled from several donors. This TCR was recovered from a pool of human donors in good health; the sample pools cells from several healthy donors. Here the CDR3 reads CASGLDNQPQHF. Written as DNA, the CDR3 is TGTGCTAGTGGTTTGGATAATCAGCCCCAGCATTTT.